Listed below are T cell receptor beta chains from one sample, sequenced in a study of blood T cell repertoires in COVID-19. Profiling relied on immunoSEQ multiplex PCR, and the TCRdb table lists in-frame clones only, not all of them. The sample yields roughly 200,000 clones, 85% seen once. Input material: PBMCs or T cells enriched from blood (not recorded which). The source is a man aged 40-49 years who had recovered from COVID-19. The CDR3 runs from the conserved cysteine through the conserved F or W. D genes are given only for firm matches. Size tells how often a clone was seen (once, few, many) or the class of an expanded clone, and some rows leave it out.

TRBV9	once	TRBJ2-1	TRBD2	CASSFTSGNEQFF	TGTGCCAGCAGCTTCACTAGCGGCAATGAGCAGTTCTTC
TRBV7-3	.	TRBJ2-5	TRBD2	CASSLTGTSVTETQYF	TGTGCCAGCAGCTTAACCGGGACTAGCGTCACAGAGACCCAGTACTTC
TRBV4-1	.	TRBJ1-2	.	CASRQTQTANYGYTF	TGCGCCAGCAGGCAAACCCAGACAGCCAACTATGGCTACACCTTC
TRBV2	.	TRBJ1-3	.	CASSEGGSGNTIYF	TGTGCCAGCAGCGAGGGGGGGTCTGGAAACACCATATATTTT
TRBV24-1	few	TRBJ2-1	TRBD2	CATSDPTSGSVYEQFF	TGTGCCACCAGTGATCCGACTAGCGGGAGTGTCTATGAGCAGTTCTTC
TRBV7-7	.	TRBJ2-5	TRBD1	CASSLGTGQETQYF	TGTGCTAGCAGCTTAGGGACAGGGCAAGAGACCCAGTACTTC
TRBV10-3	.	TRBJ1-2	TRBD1	CAISEQGENYGYTF	TGTGCCATCAGTGAACAGGGGGAAAACTATGGCTACACCTTC
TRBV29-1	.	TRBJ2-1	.	CSVDYLHEQFF	TGCAGCGTTGACTATCTTCATGAGCAGTTCTTC
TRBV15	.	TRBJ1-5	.	CATSNRGPLLHF	TGTGCCACCAGTAACAGAGGGCCTCTTCTACATTTT
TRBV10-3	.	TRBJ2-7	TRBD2	CAISDRLAGTTYEQYF	TGTGCCATCAGTGACAGACTAGCGGGGACGACCTACGAGCAGTACTTC
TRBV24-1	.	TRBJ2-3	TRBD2	CATSVLSGGGDTQYF	TGTGCCACCAGTGTCCTCTCGGGAGGCGGAGATACGCAGTATTTT
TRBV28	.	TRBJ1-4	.	CASSLAGATNEKLFF	TGTGCCAGCAGTTTGGCGGGAGCAACTAATGAAAAACTGTTTTTT
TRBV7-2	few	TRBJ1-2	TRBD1	CASSPTGTAYGYTF	TGTGCCAGCAGCCCAACCGGGACAGCCTATGGCTACACCTTC
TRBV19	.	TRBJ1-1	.	CASSITAEAFF	TGTGCCAGTAGTATAACGGCTGAAGCTTTCTTT
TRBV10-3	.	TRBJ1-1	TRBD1	CAISERTGDNTEAFF	TGTGCCATCAGTGAAAGGACAGGGGATAACACTGAAGCTTTCTTT
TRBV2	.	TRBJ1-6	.	CASSPGVGSPLHF	TGTGCCAGCTCCCCGGGGGTAGGATCACCCCTCCACTTT
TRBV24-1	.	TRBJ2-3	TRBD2	CATSDRPGGSMLDTQYF	TGTGCCACCAGTGACCGCCCCGGCGGGAGTATGTTGGATACGCAGTATTTT
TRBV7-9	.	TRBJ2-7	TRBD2	CASSPRTSGYYEQYF	TGTGCCAGCAGCCCCCGGACTAGCGGATACTACGAGCAGTACTTC
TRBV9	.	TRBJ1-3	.	CASSVTDSGNTIYF	TGTGCCAGCAGCGTAACAGACTCTGGAAACACCATATATTTT
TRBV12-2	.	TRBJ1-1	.	CASRGAIEGVGTEAFF	TGTGCAAGTCGGGGAGCGATAGAGGGTGTGGGCACTGAAGCTTTCTTT
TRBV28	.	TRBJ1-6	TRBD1	CASTEGTVYNSPLHF	TGTGCCAGCACCGAAGGGACAGTTTATAATTCACCCCTCCACTTT
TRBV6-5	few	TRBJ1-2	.	CASSYSQGAGYGYTF	TGTGCCAGCAGTTACTCCCAGGGAGCGGGCTATGGCTACACCTTC
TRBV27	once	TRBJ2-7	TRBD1	CASSLGTGTGSYEQYF	TGTGCCAGCAGCCTGGGAACCGGGACAGGGAGCTACGAGCAGTACTTC
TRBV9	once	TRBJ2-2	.	CASTQTGLTNTGELFF	TGTGCCAGCACCCAGACAGGCCTTACGAACACCGGGGAGCTGTTTTTT
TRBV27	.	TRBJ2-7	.	CASSLKGHTDYEQYF	TGTGCCAGCAGTCTCAAGGGACACACAGACTACGAGCAGTACTTC
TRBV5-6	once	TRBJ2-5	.	CASSPGDRSETQYF	TGTGCCAGCAGCCCGGGGGACAGATCAGAGACCCAGTACTTC
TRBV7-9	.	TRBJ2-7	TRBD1	CASSLGTGTSYEQYF	TGTGCCAGCAGCTTGGGGACAGGAACCTCCTACGAGCAGTACTTC
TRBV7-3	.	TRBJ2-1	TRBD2	CASGLEDPGTTSYNEQFF	TGTGCCAGCGGCTTAGAAGACCCCGGGACTACTTCCTACAATGAGCAGTTCTTC
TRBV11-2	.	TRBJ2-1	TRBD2	CASSLMTSGYNEQFF	TGTGCCAGCAGCCTCATGACTAGCGGCTACAATGAGCAGTTCTTC
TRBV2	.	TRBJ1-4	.	CANQRQANEKLFF	TGTGCCAACCAGCGACAGGCGAATGAAAAACTGTTTTTT
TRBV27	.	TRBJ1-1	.	CAIGAGANTEAFF	TGTGCCATCGGGGCAGGGGCTAACACTGAAGCTTTCTTT
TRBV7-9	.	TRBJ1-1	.	CASRRARDTEAFF	TGTGCCAGCAGACGAGCTCGGGACACTGAAGCTTTCTTT
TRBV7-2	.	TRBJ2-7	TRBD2	CASSLAAGSSYEQYF	TGTGCCAGCAGCTTAGCAGCGGGAAGCTCCTACGAGCAGTACTTC
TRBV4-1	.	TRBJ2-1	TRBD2	CASSPSGSGFYNEQFF	TGCGCCAGCAGCCCCAGCGGGAGTGGGTTCTACAATGAGCAGTTCTTC
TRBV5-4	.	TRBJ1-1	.	CASRPNRGAEAFF	TGTGCCAGCAGACCCAATAGGGGCGCTGAAGCTTTCTTT
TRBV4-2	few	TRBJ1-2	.	CASSDIVSGRAYYGYTF	TGTGCCAGCAGCGATATTGTGTCGGGCAGGGCCTACTATGGCTACACCTTC